This is a list of T cell receptor beta chains from one sample in a study of T cell responses to AZD1222 COVID-19 vaccine. Data came from immunoSEQ multiplex PCR; TCRdb stores just in-frame clones and leaves some out. The table has 84,000 or so clones, nearly 90% seen once. Source: peripheral blood, taken on day 0 of AZD1222 vaccination. The source is an adult in good health. The CDR3 runs from the conserved cysteine through the conserved F or W. Fields, in order: V gene, J gene, D gene, clone size, CDR3 DNA, CDR3 protein. A D gene is named only where the DNA matches it firmly. Clone size appears in some rows only: once, few, many, or a class for an expanded clone.

TRBV5-1	TRBJ1-2	-	-	TGCGCCAGCAGCTTGCCCGCTCCTGGCTACACCTTC	CASSLPAPGYTF
TRBV14	TRBJ2-7	TRBD2	-	TGTGCCAGCAGCCAAGCTCTAGCGGGCCTCTACGAGCAGTACTTC	CASSQALAGLYEQYF
TRBV2	TRBJ1-4	TRBD1	-	TGTGCCAGCGAGGGACAGGGAACAACTAATGAAAAACTGTTTTTT	CASEGQGTTNEKLFF
TRBV7-2	TRBJ2-5	-	-	TGTGCCAGCAGCTTTACTAGGACTGGGACCCAGTACTTC	CASSFTRTGTQYF
TRBV7-7	TRBJ2-3	-	-	TGTGCTAGCAGCCGGGGGACCGGGACGCAGTATTTT	CASSRGTGTQYF
TRBV13	TRBJ2-1	TRBD1	-	TGTGCCAGCAGCTTATCATACGGACAGGGCTCCTACAATGAGCAGTTCTTC	CASSLSYGQGSYNEQFF
TRBV19	TRBJ2-7	-	-	TGTGCCAGTAGCGAGCAGGGTAACGAGCAGTACTTC	CASSEQGNEQYF
TRBV6-4	TRBJ2-1	-	-	TGTGCCAGCAGTGACAAAACTGCTTCCTACAATGAGCAGTTCTTC	CASSDKTASYNEQFF
TRBV7-2	TRBJ1-6	-	-	TGTGCCAGCAGCTTCCAGAGACAGCCTAATTCACCCCTCCACTTT	CASSFQRQPNSPLHF
TRBV11-1	TRBJ2-7	-	-	TGTGCCAGCAGCCCGCCTAGCTCCTACGAGCAGTACTTC	CASSPPSSYEQYF
TRBV3-1/TRBV3-2	TRBJ1-2	-	-	TGTGCCAGCAGCCAAGCAGGTAGGGATTCTGGCTACACCTTC	CASSQAGRDSGYTF
TRBV2	TRBJ1-6	TRBD1	few	TGTGCCAGCAGGACCAGACAGGGAATGAATTCACCCCTCCACTTT	CASRTRQGMNSPLHF
TRBV5-8	TRBJ2-6	-	-	TGTGCCAGCAGCTGGGGCGGATACTCTGGGGCCAACGTCCTGACTTTC	CASSWGGYSGANVLTF
TRBV6-1	TRBJ1-5	-	-	TGTGCCAGCAGTGAGGGACCATGGCAGCCCCAGCATTTT	CASSEGPWQPQHF
TRBV14	TRBJ2-1	-	-	TGTGCCAGCAGCCCACGGAGTATGGCAAACAATGAGCAGTTCTTC	CASSPRSMANNEQFF
TRBV30	TRBJ1-1	-	-	TGTGCCTGGACCAAGACACCTATGAACACTGAAGCTTTCTTT	CAWTKTPMNTEAFF
TRBV11-2	TRBJ2-3	-	few	TGTGCCAGCAGCGCACGGGACCAGTTAAACACAGATACGCAGTATTTT	CASSARDQLNTDTQYF
TRBV3-1/TRBV3-2	TRBJ2-1	-	-	TGTGCCAGCAGCGTCCGACTAGTTATTAGCTCCTACAATGAGCAGTTCTTC	CASSVRLVISSYNEQFF
TRBV3-1/TRBV3-2	TRBJ2-7	-	-	TGTGCCAGCAGCCAAGAAAGGGGTCGCGGGTCCTACGAGCAGTACTTC	CASSQERGRGSYEQYF
TRBV7-8	TRBJ2-7	TRBD2	-	TGTGCCAGCAGCTTAGATGGACTAGCCGGGAACGAGCAGTACTTC	CASSLDGLAGNEQYF
TRBV5-1	TRBJ2-7	-	-	TGCGCCAGCAGCTTGGAGGACATCTCCTACGAGCAGTACTTC	CASSLEDISYEQYF
TRBV5-8	TRBJ2-3	-	-	TGTGCCAGCAGCCTTAGCGGTTTTAGAGATACGCAGTATTTT	CASSLSGFRDTQYF
TRBV18	TRBJ1-2	TRBD1	-	TGTGCCAGCTCAATTGTGGGACAGGGGATGACTAACTATGGCTACACCTTC	CASSIVGQGMTNYGYTF
TRBV3-1/TRBV3-2	TRBJ2-7	-	-	TGTGCCAGCAGCCAAGATGGTTGGGGGTCTCTGGGGGTCTACGAGCAGTACTTC	CASSQDGWGSLGVYEQYF
TRBV10-3	TRBJ1-1	-	-	TGTGCCATCAGTGAGTCCGCCGCGAACACTGAAGCTTTCTTT	CAISESAANTEAFF
TRBV3-1/TRBV3-2	TRBJ2-1	TRBD1	-	TGTGCCAGCAGCCAGGGGTCCAGGGGGAATGAGCAGTTCTTC	CASSQGSRGNEQFF
TRBV6-5	TRBJ2-7	TRBD2	-	TGTGCCAGCCGGACTAGCGGGAGCTACGAGCAGTACTTC	CASRTSGSYEQYF
TRBV6-6	TRBJ1-4	TRBD1	-	TGTGCCAGCAGTTCCGGGACAGGGGTTGGAAGAGAAAAACTGTTTTTT	CASSSGTGVGREKLFF
TRBV4-3	TRBJ2-3	TRBD2	-	TGCGCCAGCAGCCAAGATTGGCGGCGAGGACTAGCAAGCACAGATACGCAGTATTTT	CASSQDWRRGLASTDTQYF
TRBV25-1	TRBJ1-1	-	once	TGTGCCAGCAGTGAACAGGGAGGGTACACTGAAGCTTTCTTT	CASSEQGGYTEAFF
TRBV6-5	TRBJ1-3	-	once	TGTGCCAGCAGTTACGTTAACACCATATATTTT	CASSYVNTIYF
TRBV18	TRBJ2-2	-	-	TGTGCCTTCCGGGGGCAGAACACCGGGGAGCTGTTTTTT	CAFRGQNTGELFF
TRBV7-3	TRBJ1-1	-	-	TGTGCCAGCAGCTTATCTCCAAATGAGGGAACTGAAGCTTTCTTT	CASSLSPNEGTEAFF
TRBV5-4	TRBJ2-1	-	-	TGTGCCATCTCAGGGTGGCGGAGCTCCTACAATGAGCAGTTCTTC	CAISGWRSSYNEQFF
TRBV5-6	TRBJ2-7	TRBD1	-	TGTGCCAGCAGCTTGGCGACAGGGGGCGGTGCCTTCTACGAGCAGTACTTC	CASSLATGGGAFYEQYF
TRBV6-5	TRBJ1-3	-	-	TGTGCCAGCAGTTACAAGGGGCCTGGAAACACCATATATTTT	CASSYKGPGNTIYF
TRBV6-5	TRBJ1-2	-	-	TGTGCCAGCAGAGGGAACTATGGCTACACCTTC	CASRGNYGYTF
TRBV6-5	TRBJ2-5	-	-	TGTGCCAGCATCGAGGGAGTGGAGACCCAGTACTTC	CASIEGVETQYF
TRBV6-6	TRBJ1-2	-	few	TGTGCCAGCAGCCGAATGGGGGGGGTGATGACATCTAACTATGGCTACACCTTC	CASSRMGGVMTSNYGYTF
TRBV5-6	TRBJ1-2	-	-	TGTGCCAGCAGCCTGGGAGGGGCGGGCAACTATGGCTACACCTTC	CASSLGGAGNYGYTF
TRBV12-5	TRBJ1-5	-	-	TGTGCTAGTGGTTTGTCAGGGCATCAGCCCCAGCATTTT	CASGLSGHQPQHF
TRBV18	TRBJ1-4	TRBD1	-	TGTGCCAGCTCACCCCAGGACAGGGGGGAAAAACTGTTTTTT	CASSPQDRGEKLFF
TRBV4-1	TRBJ2-3	TRBD1	-	TGCGCCAGCAGCCAAGACTACAGGGGCGGACCCGATACGCAGTATTTT	CASSQDYRGGPDTQYF
TRBV25-1	TRBJ2-1	-	-	TGTGCCAGCAGTGAACTTAATGAGCAGTTCTTC	CASSELNEQFF
TRBV2	TRBJ1-6	TRBD1	-	TGTGCCAGCCGTACAGGGGGCGAATCACCCCTCCACTTT	CASRTGGESPLHF
TRBV6-5	TRBJ1-1	-	-	TGTGCCAGCACCTTGGACAGAAACACTGAAGCTTTCTTT	CASTLDRNTEAFF
TRBV3-1/TRBV3-2	TRBJ1-4	-	-	TGTGCCAGCAGCCAAGAAGGGAATAATGAAAAACTGTTTTTT	CASSQEGNNEKLFF
TRBV20-1	TRBJ2-4	TRBD2	-	TGCAGTGCTAGTAGAGCGGGACTAGCCAAAAACATTCAGTACTTC	CSASRAGLAKNIQYF
TRBV18	TRBJ1-2	TRBD1	-	TGTGCCAGCTCACCACGGGACAGGGGAGGTGGCTATGGCTACACCTTC	CASSPRDRGGGYGYTF
TRBV30	TRBJ1-4	-	-	TGTGCCTGGAGTGTTGGAGGGGGAGGTGAAAAACTGTTTTTT	CAWSVGGGGEKLFF
TRBV9	TRBJ2-5	-	-	TGTGCCAGCAGCGTAAACCCCGGGAGTAAAGAGACCCAGTACTTC	CASSVNPGSKETQYF
TRBV5-6	TRBJ1-5	TRBD1	-	TGTGCCAGCAGCCGACAGGGCAACAATCAGCCCCAGCATTTT	CASSRQGNNQPQHF
TRBV14	TRBJ2-7	-	-	TGTGCCAGCAGCCAAATACGTGGGAGATACGAGCAGTACTTC	CASSQIRGRYEQYF